These 15 T cell receptor beta chains were sequenced from one sample in a study of shared clonotypes between healthy human individuals. The method was immunoSEQ multiplex PCR; TCRdb's version includes in-frame clones alone and lacks a portion of them. The sample holds about 990,000 clones; 70% to 80% are singletons and the top ten take under 0.8%. Sequencing input: memory CD4+ T cells from PBMCs. Subset of the sample: CD45RA-negative fraction. These receptors were collected from a man aged 18 to 35 in good health. Some clones in this sample may be carry-over from other donors' samples.

The chain employs TRBV14 and TRBJ2-1; 13 bases line up with TRBD2. The J segment lost 6 bases and the V segment lost 3 bases, leaving 5 bases of the junction unmatched. CDR1 SGHDN and CDR2 FVKESK come from the germline V gene. The CDR3 runs 16 residues. The CDR3: CASSHLGLAGVNEQFF. CDR3 sequence (DNA): TGTGCCAGCAGCCATCTCGGACTAGCGGGAGTCAATGAGCAGTTCTTC.

The DNA for the CDR3 is TGTGCCAGCAGTGAGACTAGCGGGAGAGGTAGGGGTGAGCAGTTCTTC. It encodes CASSETSGRGRGEQFF. The chain joins TRBV2 to TRBJ2-1, with 12 bases identical to TRBD2. J gave up 9 bases and V 3 bases, and 9 bases lay outside the gene matches. Germline CDR1 is SNHLY and CDR2 is FYNNEI. The CDR3 length is 16 residues.

J is TRBJ1-5 and V is TRBV4-2; 8 bases fit TRBD1. Per the germline V gene, CDR1 is LGHNA and CDR2 is YNFKEQ. The V and J ends lost 3 bases and 7 bases, in that order; junction bases with no gene match: 8. The CDR3 sequence is 15 residues long. CDR3 residues: CASSQAGQGGQPQHF. The CDR3 coding sequence is TGTGCCAGCAGCCAGGCAGGACAGGGCGGCCAGCCCCAGCATTTT.

The genes are TRBV7-9 and TRBJ2-7, with D possibly being TRBD2 (6 bases). CDR1 and CDR2 from the germline V gene are SEHNR and FQNEAQ (reference sequence). The germline V and J ends were trimmed by 5 bases and 4 bases, with 15 bases remaining between them. The CDR3 loop spans 14 amino acids. The CDR3, as DNA: TGTGCCAGCAGCCTTGACCGGACTACTTACGAGCAGTACTTC. Residues: CASSLDRTTYEQYF.

The gene calls are TRBV7-2 and TRBJ1-1, with TRBD1 matching 7 bases. The germline gives CDR1 SGHTA, CDR2 FQGNSA. The CDR3 is made up of 13 amino acids. The junction had 4 bases not matched to a gene; V was cut back by 5 bases and J by 4 bases. CDR3 loop: CASSATGSTEAFF. In DNA, the CDR3 is TGTGCCAGCAGCGCGACAGGGAGCACTGAAGCTTTCTTT. Based on the CDR3 plus reference TRBV7-2 and TRBJ1-1, the full variable domain is GAGVSQSPSNKVTEKGKDVELRCDPISGHTALYWYRQSLGQGLEFLIYFQGNSAPDKSGLPSDRFSAERTGGSVSTLTIQRTQQEDSAVYLCASSATGSTEAFFGQGTRLTVV.

This chain joins TRBV11-2 and TRBJ2-7; D gene ambiguous. There are 14 residues in the CDR3. V was cut by 5 bases and J by 3 bases, with 14 bases left in between. CDR1 and CDR2 (germline): SGHAT, FQNNGV. The CDR3 spells CASSRTLPNYEQYF. CDR3 nucleotide sequence: TGTGCCAGCAGCCGGACCTTGCCGAACTACGAGCAGTACTTC.

CDR3 protein: CASSFGLYTGELFF. The CDR3 nucleotides are TGTGCCAGCAGTTTTGGGCTTTACACCGGGGAGCTGTTTTTT. The chain is built from TRBV28 and TRBJ2-2; no clear D gene. The CDR3 runs to 14 residues. V was pared by 3 bases and J by 3 bases, with 8 bases between. The germline gives CDR1 MDHEN, CDR2 SYDVKM.

The chain is built from TRBV6-6 and TRBJ1-5, with 8 bases fitting TRBD1. This CDR3 is built from 13 residues. The trim removed 11 bases at V and 7 bases at J, leaving 10 bases unmatched. Germline V CDR1 and CDR2: MNHNY, SVGAGI (reference sequence). The CDR3 here is CAATNRGDQPQHF. The CDR3 region has the DNA TGTGCCGCCACCAACAGGGGGGACCAGCCCCAGCATTTT.

The chain couples TRBV4-1 to TRBJ2-7; 7 bases are shared with TRBD1. In germline, CDR1 is MGHRA, CDR2 YSYEKL. V was pared by 0 bases and J by 4 bases, with 6 bases of the junction left unmatched. The CDR3 is 15 residues long. The CDR3 sequence: CASSQDLQGWYEQYF. In DNA, the CDR3 is TGCGCCAGCAGCCAAGATCTACAGGGGTGGTACGAGCAGTACTTC.

The table lists this clone with a count of one. V is TRBV9 and J is TRBJ2-1, with 11 bases lining up with TRBD2. With V trimmed by 2 bases and J by 6 bases, 13 bases remained unmatched. In germline, CDR1 is SGDLS, CDR2 YYNGEE. The CDR3 is made up of 18 amino acids. The CDR3 DNA reads TGTGCCAGCAGCGTCGGGGAGCGACTAGCGGGATTTGCCAATGAGCAGTTCTTC. Translation gives CASSVGERLAGFANEQFF.

The rearrangement uses TRBV29-1 and TRBJ2-2; maybe TRBD1 (5 bases). Trimming removed 3 bases from V and 5 bases from J, with 7 bases in between. Germline values: CDR1 SQVTM, CDR2 ANQGSEA. This CDR3 is built from 12 residues. CDR3 loop: CSVEGPTGELFF. DNA for the CDR3: TGCAGCGTTGAGGGGCCAACCGGGGAGCTGTTTTTT.

CDR3 residues: CASRVDPGQGPLRDTF. Written as DNA, the CDR3 is TGTGCCAGCAGGGTCGACCCGGGACAGGGCCCCCTCCGGGACACCTTC. The chain uses TRBV28 and TRBJ1-2; 9 nucleotides line up with TRBD1. The germline CDR1 and CDR2 sequences are MDHEN and SYDVKM. There are 16 residues in the CDR3. V lost 6 bases and J lost 12; bases outside the gene matches: 20.

This clone was counted a few times. In DNA, the CDR3 is TGTGCCAGCCGGAGCGCGGGGTTCTACGAGCAGTACTTC. It translates to CASRSAGFYEQYF. The V call is TRBV6-5, the J call TRBJ2-7; the D gene is possibly TRBD2 (6 bases). The germline CDR1 and CDR2 sequences are MNHEY and SVGAGI. This CDR3 is built from 13 residues. With 8 bases removed from V and 3 bases from J, the gap between germline ends came to 14 bases.

In the case of this clone: This sequence may be a read error, since a much larger clone differs from it by one base. The genes are TRBV20-1 and TRBJ1-1; no definite D call. The germline CDR1 and CDR2 sequences are DFQATT and SNEGSKA (reference sequence). V lost 6 bases and J lost 2, with 7 bases in between. The CDR3 totals 11 residues. CDR3 in DNA: TGCAGTGCCACATTTAACACTGAAGCTTTCTTT. Its protein is CSATFNTEAFF.

The chain uses TRBV7-8 and TRBJ1-2; D remains unclear. With 5 bases removed from V and 4 bases from J, the gap between germline ends came to 20 bases. The germline CDR1 and CDR2 sequences are SGHVS and FQNEAQ. The CDR3 extends over 16 amino acids. The CDR3 here is CASSLSSQASFYGYTF. The CDR3 nucleotides are TGTGCCAGCAGCCTCAGTTCCCAGGCCTCATTCTATGGCTACACCTTC.